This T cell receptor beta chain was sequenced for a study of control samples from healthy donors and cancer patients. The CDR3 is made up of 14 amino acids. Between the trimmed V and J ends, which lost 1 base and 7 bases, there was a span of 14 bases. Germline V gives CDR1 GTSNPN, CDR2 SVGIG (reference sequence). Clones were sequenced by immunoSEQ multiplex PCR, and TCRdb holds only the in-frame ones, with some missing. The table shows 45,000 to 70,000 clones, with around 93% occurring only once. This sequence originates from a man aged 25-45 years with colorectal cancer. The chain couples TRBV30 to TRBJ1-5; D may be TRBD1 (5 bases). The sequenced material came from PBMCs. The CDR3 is CAWSAMLGVQPQHF. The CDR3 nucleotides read TGTGCCTGGAGTGCAATGTTGGGGGTCCAGCCCCAGCATTTT.